This TCR beta chain was obtained from a study of blood T cells in healthy people across ages. This clonotype has more than one count but fewer than ten. This CDR3 region has 16 residues. The V gene lost 0 bases and the J gene lost 1 base, with 12 bases spanning the gap. CDR1 LGHNA and CDR2 YSLEER come from the germline V gene. A second PCR, run for roughly 7 to 11 cycles, used a sample-barcoded 5' primer plus a J-beta primer mix. TCRdb reprocessed the 5' RACE reads with MiXCR, giving one entry per CDR3 protein. The sample shows roughly 700,000 distinct CDR3 sequences, about 25% of them seen only once. This same sample was also taken into another study, of T cells of mothers and their children. From that second work: Inherited differences only slightly affect thymic shaping of TCR recombination output.

The chain couples TRBV4-3 to TRBJ2-5; D possibly corresponds to TRBD1 (5 bases). The receptor comes from a boy aged 5 to 17 in good health. Material for sequencing was blood. Here the CDR3 reads CASSQDWKQAQETQYF. The CDR3, as DNA: TGCGCCAGCAGCCAAGATTGGAAACAGGCCCAAGAGACCCAGTACTTC.